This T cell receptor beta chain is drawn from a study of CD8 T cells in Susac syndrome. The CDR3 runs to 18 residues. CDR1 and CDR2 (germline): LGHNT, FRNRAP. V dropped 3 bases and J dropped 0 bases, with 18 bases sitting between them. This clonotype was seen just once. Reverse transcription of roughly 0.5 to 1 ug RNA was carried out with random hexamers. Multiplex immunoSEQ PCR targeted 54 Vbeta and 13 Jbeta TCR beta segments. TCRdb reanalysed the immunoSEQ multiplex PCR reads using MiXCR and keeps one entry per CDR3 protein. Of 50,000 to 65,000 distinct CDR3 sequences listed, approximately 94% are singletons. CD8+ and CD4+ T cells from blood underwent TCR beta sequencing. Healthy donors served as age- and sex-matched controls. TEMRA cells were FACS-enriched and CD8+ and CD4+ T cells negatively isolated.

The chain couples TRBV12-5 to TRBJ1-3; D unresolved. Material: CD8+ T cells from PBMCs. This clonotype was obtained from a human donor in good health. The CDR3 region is CASGFWVRGAYSGNTIYF. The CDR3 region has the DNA TGTGCTAGTGGTTTTTGGGTTCGCGGTGCTTACTCTGGAAACACCATATATTTT.